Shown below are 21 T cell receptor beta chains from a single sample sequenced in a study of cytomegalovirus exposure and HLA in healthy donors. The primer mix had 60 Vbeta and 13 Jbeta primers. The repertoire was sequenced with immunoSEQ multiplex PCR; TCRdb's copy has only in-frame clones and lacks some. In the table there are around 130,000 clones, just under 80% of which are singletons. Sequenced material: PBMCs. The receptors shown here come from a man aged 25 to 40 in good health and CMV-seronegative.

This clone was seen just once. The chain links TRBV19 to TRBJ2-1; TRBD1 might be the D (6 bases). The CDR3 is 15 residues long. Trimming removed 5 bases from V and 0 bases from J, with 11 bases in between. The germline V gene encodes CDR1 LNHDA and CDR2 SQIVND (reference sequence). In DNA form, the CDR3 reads TGTGCCAGTAGTGCAGACAGGAGCTCCTACAATGAGCAGTTCTTC. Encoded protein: CASSADRSSYNEQFF.

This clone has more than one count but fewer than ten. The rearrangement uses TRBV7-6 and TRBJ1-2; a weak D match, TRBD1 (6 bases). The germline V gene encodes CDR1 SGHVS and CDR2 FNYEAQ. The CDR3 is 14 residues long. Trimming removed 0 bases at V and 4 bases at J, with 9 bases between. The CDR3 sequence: CASSLAQGTYGYTF. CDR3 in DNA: TGTGCCAGCAGCTTAGCACAGGGTACCTATGGCTACACCTTC. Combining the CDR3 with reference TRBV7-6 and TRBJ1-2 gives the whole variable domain GAGVSQSPRYKVTKRGQDVALRCDPISGHVSLYWYRQALGQGPEFLTYFNYEAQQDKSGLPNDRFSAERPEGSISTLTIQRTEQRDSAMYRCASSLAQGTYGYTFGSGTRLTVV.

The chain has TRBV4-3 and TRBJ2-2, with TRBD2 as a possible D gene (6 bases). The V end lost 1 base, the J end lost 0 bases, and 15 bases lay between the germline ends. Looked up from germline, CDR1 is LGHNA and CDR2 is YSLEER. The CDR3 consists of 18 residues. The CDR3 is CASSQGNSGTPNTGELFF. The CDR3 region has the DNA TGCGCCAGCAGCCAAGGAAATAGCGGAACACCGAACACCGGGGAGCTGTTTTTT.

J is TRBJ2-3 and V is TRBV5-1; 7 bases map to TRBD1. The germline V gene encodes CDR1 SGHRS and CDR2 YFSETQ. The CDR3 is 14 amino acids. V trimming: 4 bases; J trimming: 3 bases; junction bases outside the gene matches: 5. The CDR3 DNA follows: TGCGCCAGCAGCCCGGGACAGCGAACAGATACGCAGTATTTT. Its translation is CASSPGQRTDTQYF.

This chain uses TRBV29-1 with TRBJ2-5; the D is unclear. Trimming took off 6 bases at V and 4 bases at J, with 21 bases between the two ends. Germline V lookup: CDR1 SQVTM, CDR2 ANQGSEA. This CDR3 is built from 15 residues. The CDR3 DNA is TGCAGCGTCTTCGCCCCCAGGATTTTAGGAGAGACCCAGTACTTC. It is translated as CSVFAPRILGETQYF.

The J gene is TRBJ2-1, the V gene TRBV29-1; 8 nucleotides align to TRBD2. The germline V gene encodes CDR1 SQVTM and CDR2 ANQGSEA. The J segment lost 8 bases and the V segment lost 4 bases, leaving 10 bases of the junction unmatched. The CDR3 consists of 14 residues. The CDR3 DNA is TGCAGCGTTGGAGGGACTAGTAAGCTCTATGAGCAGTTCTTC. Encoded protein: CSVGGTSKLYEQFF.

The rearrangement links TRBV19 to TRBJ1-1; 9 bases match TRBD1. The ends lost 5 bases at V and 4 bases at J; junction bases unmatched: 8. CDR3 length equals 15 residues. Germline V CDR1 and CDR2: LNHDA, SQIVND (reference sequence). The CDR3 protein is CASSLQGAGGTEAFF. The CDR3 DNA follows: TGTGCCAGTAGTTTACAGGGGGCGGGAGGCACTGAAGCTTTCTTT.

In DNA, the CDR3 is TGTGCCAGTAACGTGGTCGTCGGGAATGAAAAACTGTTTTTT. Residues: CASNVVVGNEKLFF. The chain couples TRBV19 to TRBJ1-4; the D is unclear. CDR1 LNHDA and CDR2 SQIVND come from the germline V gene (reference sequence). CDR3 length equals 14 residues. Trimming shortened V by 7 bases and J by 5 bases, and 14 bases separated the two germline ends.

The CDR3 nucleotides are TGTGCCAGCAGCTTGGGTTGGGGACTCATGGATGAGCAGTTCTTC. Its translation is CASSLGWGLMDEQFF. The chain uses TRBV7-2 and TRBJ2-1; D is perhaps TRBD2 (6 bases). This CDR3 contains 15 residues. V dropped 3 bases and J dropped 8 bases, with 17 bases sitting between them. CDR1 SGHTA and CDR2 FQGNSA come from the germline V gene. Complete variable domain (other parts from reference TRBV7-2 and TRBJ2-1): GAGVSQSPSNKVTEKGKDVELRCDPISGHTALYWYRQSLGQGLEFLIYFQGNSAPDKSGLPSDRFSAERTGGSVSTLTIQRTQQEDSAVYLCASSLGWGLMDEQFFGPGTRLTVL.

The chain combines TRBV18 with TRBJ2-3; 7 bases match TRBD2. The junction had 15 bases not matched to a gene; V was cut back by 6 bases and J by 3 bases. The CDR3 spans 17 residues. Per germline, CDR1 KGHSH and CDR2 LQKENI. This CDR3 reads CASSGLSTGGSTDTQYF. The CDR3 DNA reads TGTGCCAGCTCGGGATTATCGACGGGGGGATCTACAGATACGCAGTATTTT.

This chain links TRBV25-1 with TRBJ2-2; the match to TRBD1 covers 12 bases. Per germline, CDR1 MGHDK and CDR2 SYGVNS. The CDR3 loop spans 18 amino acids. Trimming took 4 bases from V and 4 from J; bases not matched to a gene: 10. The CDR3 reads CASSVPPGQGAPTGELFF. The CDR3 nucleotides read TGTGCCAGCAGTGTCCCTCCGGGACAGGGGGCTCCCACCGGGGAGCTGTTTTTT.

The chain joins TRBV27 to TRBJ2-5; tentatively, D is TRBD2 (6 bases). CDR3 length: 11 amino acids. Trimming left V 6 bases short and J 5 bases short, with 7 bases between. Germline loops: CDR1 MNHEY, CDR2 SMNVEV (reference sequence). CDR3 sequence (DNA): TGTGCCAGCAGCGGAGGGGAGACCCAGTACTTC. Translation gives CASSGGETQYF.

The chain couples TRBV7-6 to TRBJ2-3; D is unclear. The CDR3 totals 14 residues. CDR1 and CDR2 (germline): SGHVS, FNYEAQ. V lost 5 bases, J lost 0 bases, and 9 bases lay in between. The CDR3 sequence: CASSPQESTDTQYF. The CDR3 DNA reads TGTGCCAGCAGCCCCCAGGAAAGCACAGATACGCAGTATTTT.

For the CDR3, the DNA is TGTGCCAGCAGCTTGGAGGGGAACACTGAAGCTTTCTTT. Protein sequence: CASSLEGNTEAFF. This chain connects TRBV7-6 to TRBJ1-1; D gene uncertain. The germline V gene has CDR1 SGHVS and CDR2 FNYEAQ. The CDR3 contains 13 residues. The germline V and J ends were trimmed by 3 bases and 1 base, with 6 bases remaining between them.

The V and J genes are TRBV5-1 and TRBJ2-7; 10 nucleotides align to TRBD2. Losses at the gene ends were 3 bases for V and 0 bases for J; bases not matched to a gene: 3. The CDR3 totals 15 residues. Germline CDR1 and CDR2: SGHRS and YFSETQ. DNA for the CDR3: TGCGCCAGCAGCTGGGGACTAGCGTCCTCCTACGAGCAGTACTTC. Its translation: CASSWGLASSYEQYF.

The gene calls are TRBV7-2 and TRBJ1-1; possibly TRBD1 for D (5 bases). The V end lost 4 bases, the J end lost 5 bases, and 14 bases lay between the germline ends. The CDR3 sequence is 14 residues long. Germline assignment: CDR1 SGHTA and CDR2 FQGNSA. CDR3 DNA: TGTGCCAGCAGCTCAAGGAGGGGTGGAACTGAAGCTTTCTTT. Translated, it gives CASSSRRGGTEAFF.

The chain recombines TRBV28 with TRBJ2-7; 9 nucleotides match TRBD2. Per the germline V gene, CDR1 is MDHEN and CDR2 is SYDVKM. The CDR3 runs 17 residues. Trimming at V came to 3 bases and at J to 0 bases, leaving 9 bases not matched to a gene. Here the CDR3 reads CASSLEGLAKSSYEQYF. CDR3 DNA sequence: TGTGCCAGCAGTTTGGAAGGACTAGCGAAAAGCTCCTACGAGCAGTACTTC.

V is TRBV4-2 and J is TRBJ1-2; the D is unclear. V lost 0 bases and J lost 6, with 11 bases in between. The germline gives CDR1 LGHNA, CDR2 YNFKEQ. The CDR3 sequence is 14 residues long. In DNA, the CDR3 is TGTGCCAGCAGCCAAGAGCCGGGTTTTGATGGCTACACCTTC. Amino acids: CASSQEPGFDGYTF.

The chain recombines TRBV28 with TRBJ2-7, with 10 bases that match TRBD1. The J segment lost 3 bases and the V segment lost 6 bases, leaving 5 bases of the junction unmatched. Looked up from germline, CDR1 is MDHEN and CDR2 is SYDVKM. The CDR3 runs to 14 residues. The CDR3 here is CASSSGQGIYEQYF. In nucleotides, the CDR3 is TGTGCCAGCAGCTCGGGACAGGGGATCTACGAGCAGTACTTC.

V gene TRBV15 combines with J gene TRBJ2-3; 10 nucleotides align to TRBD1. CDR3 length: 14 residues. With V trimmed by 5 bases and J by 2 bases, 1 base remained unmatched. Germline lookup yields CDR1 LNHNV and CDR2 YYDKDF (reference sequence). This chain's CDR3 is CATSGTGVTDTQYF. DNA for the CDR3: TGTGCCACCAGCGGGACAGGGGTCACAGATACGCAGTATTTT.

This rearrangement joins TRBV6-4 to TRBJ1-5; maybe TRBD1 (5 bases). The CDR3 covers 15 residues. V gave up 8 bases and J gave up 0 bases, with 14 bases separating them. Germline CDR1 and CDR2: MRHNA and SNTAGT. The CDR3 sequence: CASGGGKGSNQPQHF. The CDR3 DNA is TGTGCCAGCGGGGGAGGGAAGGGTAGCAATCAGCCCCAGCATTTT.